The clone carrying this TCR beta chain showed up just a few times. This specimen comes from a study of blood T cell repertoires in COVID-19. Study in general: Acute and convalescent COVID-19 samples came from the United States, Italy and Spain. From T cells, B-cell-depleted T cells, or PBMCs came the material, which was cDNA or gDNA.

Methods used by the authors: Estimation of nucleated cell counts was performed using reference gene primer amplification. Clones were sequenced by immunoSEQ multiplex PCR, and TCRdb holds only the in-frame ones, with some missing. Clone size and the V and J calls come from that table; the DNA yielded D and trimming. The sample lists roughly 210,000 clones, about 88% occurring once. What was sequenced was peripheral blood. The clonotype originates from a man aged 70-80 years with acute or convalescent COVID-19.

Here the CDR3 DNA reads TGCGCCAGCAGCTTTAGCGGGAGTGGCACCGGGGAGCTGTTTTTT. Translation: CASSFSGSGTGELFF. V gene TRBV5-1 combines with J gene TRBJ2-2, with 9 bases aligning to TRBD2. The junction had 3 bases not matched to a gene; V was cut back by 2 bases and J by 4 bases. This CDR3 contains 15 residues. Per germline, CDR1 SGHRS and CDR2 YFSETQ.